This TCR beta chain was identified in a study of CD8 T cells in ankylosing spondylitis (dated by TCRdb to between 2016 and 2019). Regarding the research as a whole: The study profiled T cell receptor beta repertoires in healthy donors and ankylosing spondylitis patients to find disease-linked TCR variants. The full study cohort comprised 20 to 30 ankylosing spondylitis patients and some 100 healthy donors. Peripheral blood was sampled, and synovial fluid was also collected from ankylosing spondylitis patients. General findings and caveats noted by the study authors: The disease-linked clones were reported to be significantly enriched in matched synovial fluid samples from ankylosing spondylitis patients. A CD8+ phenotype was shown by the disease-linked clones, which were found at relatively low frequencies in peripheral blood. Blood from ankylosing spondylitis patients appeared to be characterized by a TCR beta motif composed of eight highly homologous amino acid variants. Some TCR beta motif variants had previously been reported in synovial fluid and blood of reactive arthritis patients, which suggested common disease-initiation mechanisms.

Sequenced using an Illumina HiSeq 2500. TCR beta libraries were prepared by quantitative 5'-RACE with molecular barcodes. As for how the authors treated the data: A new computational method, built on a probabilistic model of VDJ rearrangement, was used to identify disease-linked TCR variants. TCRdb itself trimmed the public reads at Q25 with fastp, ran MiXCR and retained productive beta chains. Rows merge per CDR3 protein into single entries with the most common DNA and genes. The V and J calls were determined by TCRdb, not by the authors. The sample profile shows hundreds of thousands of distinct CDR3 sequences; 20% of them were found once. Roughly 7.4% of the sample comes from the top ten. The CDR3 goes from the cysteine to the phenylalanine over 15 residues. The retained sequence is limited to the CDR3, 45 bases, with the frame set at the first base. V is pruned by 5 bases and J by 2 bases, leaving 7 bases of the junction without a gene match. As encoded in the germline V gene (reference sequence), CDR1 is DFQATT while CDR2 is SNEGSKA.

This clonotype was recorded a few times. Its antigen remains undetermined. Base qualities are not at hand, and no much larger clone is one base apart. Sequenced: blood, either unsorted or a sorted T cell fraction (not recorded which). The clonotype comes from a male donor with ankylosing spondylitis or in good health (not recorded which). The rearrangement combines TRBV20-1 with TRBJ2-3; a stretch of 10 junction bases matches TRBD1. CDR3 protein: CSAHGTGDFTDTQYF. The DNA sequence is TGCAGTGCTCACGGGACAGGGGATTTCACAGATACGCAGTATTTT.